These 28 T cell receptor beta chains came from one sample sequenced in a study of cytomegalovirus exposure and HLA in healthy donors. Here immunoSEQ multiplex PCR was the method, and the copy in TCRdb shows in-frame clones only, minus some. The sample includes 300,000 to 400,000 clones, 86% of them seen just once. Sample: PBMCs. All receptors come from a young woman in good health and CMV-seronegative.

The chain is built from TRBV30 and TRBJ1-5; 8 bases fit TRBD1. CDR3 size: 13 residues. The germline CDR1 and CDR2 sequences are GTSNPN and SVGIG (reference sequence). Germline trimming cut 2 bases from V and 5 bases from J; bases unmatched to any gene: 2. CDR3 sequence (DNA): TGTGCCTGGAGTAACAGGGGGGATCAGCCCCAGCATTTT. This sequence encodes CAWSNRGDQPQHF.

The rearrangement uses TRBV12-5 and TRBJ1-1; no reliable D call. Germline V gene data show CDR1 as LGHNT and CDR2 as FRNRAP. The germline V and J ends were trimmed by 3 bases and 1 base, with 15 bases remaining between them. The CDR3 is made up of 16 amino acids. The DNA of the CDR3 is TGTGCTAGTGGTTTTGCCTTAGGAGCCCCGAACACTGAAGCTTTCTTT. Translating it yields CASGFALGAPNTEAFF.

The V call is TRBV5-5, the J call TRBJ2-7; 10 bases are shared with TRBD1. CDR3 length: 14 residues. CDR1 is SGHKS and CDR2 is YYEKEE in the germline V gene (reference sequence). The trim removed 4 bases at V and 4 bases at J, leaving 5 bases unmatched. In nucleotides, the CDR3 is TGTGCCAGCAGCCCCAGGGACAGGGGTTACGAGCAGTACTTC. Translation: CASSPRDRGYEQYF. Full variable domain (missing parts from reference TRBV5-5 and TRBJ2-7): DAGVTQSPTHLIKTRGQQVTLRCSPISGHKSVSWYQQVLGQGPQFIFQYYEKEERGRGNFPDRFSARQFPNYSSELNVNALLLGDSALYLCASSPRDRGYEQYFGPGTRLTVT.

Remarks on this clone: The DNA is omitted, as the CDR3 cannot be located on it reliably, and the CDR3 follows TCRdb's listing. The rearrangement links TRBV5-1 to TRBJ2-5; TRBD2 is the table's D call and was not checked against the DNA. Germline lookup yields CDR1 SGHRS and CDR2 YFSETQ. Counting both end residues, the CDR3 totals 15 amino acids. The CDR3 region is CASSLGLTFGETQYF.

This clone was counted a single time. The J gene is TRBJ2-7, the V gene TRBV19, with TRBD1 matching over 9 bases. Trimming removed 6 bases from V and 2 bases from J; junction bases left unmatched: 5. The CDR3 has 14 amino acids. Germline lookup yields CDR1 LNHDA and CDR2 SQIVND (reference sequence). The chain's CDR3 is CASSAGTGPYEQYF. In DNA, the CDR3 is TGTGCCAGTAGCGCCGGGACAGGGCCCTACGAGCAGTACTTC.

This clone has only one observation. This sequence joins TRBV28 and TRBJ1-5, with 10 bases matching TRBD1. This CDR3 region has 16 residues. V gave up 7 bases and J gave up 5 bases; unmatched junction bases: 11. The V gene's germline CDR1 is MDHEN and CDR2 SYDVKM. For the CDR3, the DNA is TGTGCCAGCACCCTCGATCCAGGGACAGGGGATCAGCCCCAGCATTTT. This codes for CASTLDPGTGDQPQHF.

Here the CDR3 reads CASSFSGDEQYF. The CDR3, as DNA: TGTGCCAGCAGCTTTAGCGGGGACGAGCAGTACTTC. The chain employs TRBV13 and TRBJ2-7; 8 bases map to TRBD2. The CDR3 is 12 amino acids. From germline, CDR1 is PRHDT and CDR2 FYEKMQ (reference sequence). Trimming took 3 bases from V and 5 from J; bases not matched to a gene: 0.

V usage is TRBV9 and J usage is TRBJ1-1; D not certain. There are 15 residues in the CDR3. The germline V and J ends were trimmed by 3 bases and 0 bases, with 12 bases remaining between them. Germline CDR1 SGDLS, CDR2 YYNGEE. CDR3 in amino acids: CASSAEWRLNTEAFF. The CDR3, as DNA: TGTGCCAGCAGCGCGGAATGGCGGTTGAACACTGAAGCTTTCTTT.

This clone was seen just once. V is TRBV2 and J is TRBJ1-1; D may be TRBD1 (6 bases). The V end was cut by 7 bases, the J end by 4 bases, with 13 bases between. The CDR3 is made up of 13 amino acids. Per germline, CDR1 SNHLY and CDR2 FYNNEI. The CDR3 DNA reads TGTGCCAGCAACCCAGGGGTCTCCACTGAAGCTTTCTTT. Amino acids: CASNPGVSTEAFF.

The V call is TRBV4-1, the J call TRBJ1-5; D is unclear. There are 15 residues in the CDR3. Germline V gives CDR1 MGHRA, CDR2 YSYEKL. V was cut by 0 bases and J by 4 bases, with 10 bases left in between. The CDR3 coding sequence is TGCGCCAGCAGCCAAGATAGAGGAAGGAATCAGCCCCAGCATTTT. Amino acid sequence: CASSQDRGRNQPQHF.

The J gene is TRBJ1-1, the V gene TRBV25-1; 7 bases match TRBD1. This CDR3 spans 14 amino acids. The V and J ends lost 6 bases and 1 base, in that order; junction bases with no gene match: 5. Germline V gene sequence: CDR1 MGHDK, CDR2 SYGVNS. The CDR3 region is CASSRQGQNTEAFF. CDR3 sequence (DNA): TGTGCCAGCAGCCGACAGGGCCAGAACACTGAAGCTTTCTTT.

This chain links TRBV7-9 with TRBJ2-3, with D possibly TRBD2 on 6 matching bases. CDR1 is SEHNR, CDR2 FQNEAQ, per germline (reference sequence). V was clipped by 6 bases and J by 6 bases, with 16 bases between them. The CDR3 covers 14 residues. CDR3 residues: CASSWDFQSDTQYF. The CDR3 nucleotides read TGTGCCAGCAGTTGGGACTTTCAGTCCGATACGCAGTATTTT.

The J gene is TRBJ2-7, the V gene TRBV28, with unresolved D. This CDR3 comprises 14 residues. Germline lookup yields CDR1 MDHEN and CDR2 SYDVKM. V lost 7 bases to trimming and J lost 7 bases, with 20 bases between them. Here the CDR3 reads CASNPWVVPGEQYF. For the CDR3, the DNA is TGTGCCAGCAACCCCTGGGTGGTCCCAGGAGAGCAGTACTTC.

This chain uses TRBV6-5 with TRBJ2-7; possible D gene TRBD1, 6 bases. CDR1 is MNHEY and CDR2 is SVGAGI in the germline V gene. V gave up 5 bases and J gave up 0 bases, with 11 bases separating them. This CDR3 has 14 amino acids. This CDR3 reads CASSRQVPSYEQYF. The CDR3 DNA is TGTGCCAGCAGTAGACAGGTTCCCTCCTACGAGCAGTACTTC.

This clone was detected once. The chain recombines TRBV5-6 with TRBJ1-2; 8 positions agree with TRBD1. J lost 4 bases, V lost 1 base, and 3 bases had no gene match. The germline CDR1 and CDR2 sequences are SGHDT and YYEEEE. CDR3 length: 14 amino acids. This CDR3 reads CASSLWQGAYGYTF. The CDR3 nucleotides are TGTGCCAGCAGCTTGTGGCAGGGGGCCTATGGCTACACCTTC.

This clone was seen a single time. CDR3 nucleotide sequence: TGTGCCAGCACCCGGGACTTTCTATCCTACAATGAGCAGTTCTTC. It is translated as CASTRDFLSYNEQFF. This chain connects TRBV2 to TRBJ2-1, with a weak D call TRBD2 (6 bases). The CDR3 covers 15 residues. Per germline, CDR1 SNHLY and CDR2 FYNNEI. Trimming removed 7 bases from V and 1 base from J, with 14 bases in between.

This chain links TRBV27 with TRBJ2-1; 8 nucleotides align to TRBD2. With V trimmed by 4 bases and J by 4 bases, 9 bases remained unmatched. The CDR3 consists of 16 residues. Germline V gene lookup returns CDR1 MNHEY and CDR2 SMNVEV (reference sequence). CDR3 residues: CASSYKLTGGYNEQFF. In DNA form, the CDR3 reads TGTGCCAGCAGTTACAAATTAACGGGGGGGTACAATGAGCAGTTCTTC.

This clone was recorded a few times. Other DNA sequences in this sample translate to the same CDR3. The J gene is TRBJ1-2, the V gene TRBV2; 10 bases fit TRBD1. CDR3 length: 14 amino acids. V gave up 5 bases and J gave up 3 bases; unmatched junction bases: 3. Germline V gene sequence: CDR1 SNHLY, CDR2 FYNNEI. The CDR3 DNA is TGTGCCAGCAGTACCGGGACAGGGGACTATGGCTACACCTTC. Amino acids: CASSTGTGDYGYTF.

CDR3 loop: CASSGGLGSGVTDTQYF. As DNA, the CDR3 is TGCGCCAGCAGCGGGGGGTTAGGTTCGGGAGTAACAGATACGCAGTATTTT. The genes are TRBV5-1 and TRBJ2-3; weak D call: TRBD2 (6 bases). The CDR3 is made up of 17 amino acids. V lost 4 bases to trimming and J lost 3 bases, with 21 bases between them. Germline loops: CDR1 SGHRS, CDR2 YFSETQ.

The V gene is TRBV7-8, the J gene TRBJ2-1; 7 bases fit TRBD2. After removal of 0 bases from V and 0 bases from J, the junction contained 8 bases not matched to a gene. CDR1 is SGHVS, CDR2 FQNEAQ, per germline. This CDR3 has 18 amino acids. CDR3 loop: CASSLALARGTSYNEQFF. The CDR3 DNA reads TGTGCCAGCAGCTTAGCTTTAGCGCGGGGGACCTCCTACAATGAGCAGTTCTTC. The full variable domain, completed using reference TRBV7-8 and TRBJ2-1, is GAGVSQSPRYKVAKRGQDVALRCDPISGHVSLFWYQQALGQGPEFLTYFQNEAQLDKSGLPSDRFFAERPEGSVSTLKIQRTQQEDSAVYLCASSLALARGTSYNEQFFGPGTRLTVL.

The rearrangement links TRBV5-1 to TRBJ2-3, with 12 bases identical to TRBD2. J was trimmed by 4 bases and V by 1 base; bases with no gene match: 13. This CDR3 has 19 residues. Germline V CDR1 and CDR2: SGHRS, YFSETQ. The CDR3 here is CASSLMSSGREIRADTQYF. For the CDR3, the DNA is TGCGCCAGCAGCTTGATGTCTAGCGGGAGGGAGATTCGGGCAGATACGCAGTATTTT. Drawing the rest from reference TRBV5-1 and TRBJ2-3, the complete variable domain is KAGVTQTPRYLIKTRGQQVTLSCSPISGHRSVSWYQQTPGQGLQFLFEYFSETQRNKGNFPGRFSGRQFSNSRSEMNVSTLELGDSALYLCASSLMSSGREIRADTQYFGPGTRLTVL.

The genes are TRBV4-1 and TRBJ1-1; D unresolved. The V and J ends lost 1 base and 6 bases respectively, with 12 bases between them. Germline CDR1 is MGHRA and CDR2 is YSYEKL. The length of the CDR3 is 14 residues. The CDR3 sequence: CASSQVGGRPEAFF. In DNA form, the CDR3 reads TGCGCCAGCAGCCAAGTGGGCGGGAGGCCTGAAGCTTTCTTT.

V is TRBV6-1 and J is TRBJ2-7, with TRBD1 identical over 8 bases. CDR3 length equals 15 residues. Losses at the gene ends were 7 bases for V and 1 base for J; bases not matched to a gene: 9. The germline V gene has CDR1 MNHNS and CDR2 SASEGT. The chain's CDR3 is CASKELGQGSYEQYF. In DNA, the CDR3 is TGTGCCAGCAAGGAGTTAGGACAGGGATCCTACGAGCAGTACTTC.

The chain employs TRBV15 and TRBJ1-2; D unclear. This CDR3 contains 14 residues. V was clipped by 5 bases and J by 4 bases, with 14 bases between them. From germline, CDR1 is LNHNV and CDR2 YYDKDF (reference sequence). Here the CDR3 reads CATSPGRVFYGYTF. The CDR3, as DNA: TGTGCCACCAGCCCCGGGCGGGTTTTCTATGGCTACACCTTC.

Only a few counts were recorded for this clone. The chain carries TRBV7-2 and TRBJ1-2, with 7 bases that match TRBD1. CDR3 length equals 13 residues. V was clipped by 5 bases and J by 4 bases; unmatched bases: 4. Germline CDR1 SGHTA, CDR2 FQGNSA. CDR3 nucleotide sequence: TGTGCCAGCAGCCCACAGGGGCTCTATGGCTACACCTTC. Translated, it gives CASSPQGLYGYTF.

This clone came up once. The chain has TRBV10-1 and TRBJ1-2; maybe TRBD1 (5 bases). Trimming stripped 6 bases from V and 4 bases from J, with 27 bases between. This CDR3 spans 18 amino acids. Germline V gene lookup returns CDR1 WNHNN and CDR2 SYGVQD (reference sequence). CDR3 residues: CASRPPAPGSELVYGYTF. The DNA for the CDR3 is TGCGCCAGCAGACCCCCTGCCCCAGGGTCGGAACTGGTCTATGGCTACACCTTC.

The gene calls are TRBV19 and TRBJ2-7, with 9 bases aligning to TRBD2. CDR3 length: 15 amino acids. Germline V lookup: CDR1 LNHDA, CDR2 SQIVND (reference sequence). J lost 2 bases, V lost 1 base, and 3 bases had no gene match. The chain's CDR3 is CASSIGASGAYEQYF. CDR3 nucleotides: TGTGCCAGTAGTATAGGGGCTAGCGGGGCCTACGAGCAGTACTTC.

The chain joins TRBV4-1 to TRBJ2-7, with 13 nucleotides matching TRBD2. Germline V lookup: CDR1 MGHRA, CDR2 YSYEKL. The length of the CDR3 is 16 residues. V shed 0 bases, J shed 2 bases, and the junction held 1 base outside the gene matches. CDR3 sequence (DNA): TGCGCCAGCAGCCAAGAGGGACTAGCGGGACCCTACGAGCAGTACTTC. It encodes CASSQEGLAGPYEQYF.